The source of this T cell receptor beta chain is a study of post-analysis software for immune sequencing data. Study-wide points: About 5 TRBV segments were significantly more frequent in patients than in controls. TRBV5-6, TRBV5-1 and TRBV20-1 were among these segments.

A remark on this clonotype: Its antigen is currently unknown.

Unique molecular identifiers tagged the TCR beta cDNA libraries. TCRdb passed the PCR reads through MiXCR, listing each CDR3 protein once. The top ten clones hold about 1.8% of a sample with hundreds of thousands of distinct CDR3 sequences, around 44% of them seen once. The length of the CDR3 is 13 residues. Deletions cut 7 bases from V and 0 bases from J, with 10 bases between. Germline V gives CDR1 SNHLY, CDR2 FYNNEI. The sequence was collected from a girl aged 5-17 years with multiple sclerosis. The sample was blood. V usage is TRBV2 and J usage is TRBJ2-7; the D call may be TRBD1 or TRBD2 (5 bases each). CDR3: CASNRDGSYEQYF. The CDR3 DNA sequence: TGTGCCAGCAATCGGGACGGCTCCTACGAGCAGTACTTC.